The 20 T cell receptor beta chains below come from one sample, sequenced in a study of blood T cell repertoires in COVID-19. TCRdb keeps only in-frame clones here, not all; method: immunoSEQ multiplex PCR. The sample has some 200,000 clones, 84% seen once. The sequenced sample consisted of peripheral blood. The receptors here all came from a man aged 45-65 years with active or convalescent COVID-19.

This chain joins TRBV28 and TRBJ2-5; 7 positions match TRBD1. The ends lost 5 bases at V and 5 bases at J; junction bases unmatched: 8. CDR3 length: 14 amino acids. From germline, CDR1 is MDHEN and CDR2 SYDVKM. The CDR3 loop reads CASSMYRGRETQYF. As DNA, the CDR3 is TGTGCCAGCAGTATGTACAGGGGTAGGGAGACCCAGTACTTC.

The rearrangement uses TRBV5-4 and TRBJ2-3, with D possibly TRBD1 on 6 matching bases. Trimming shortened V by 4 bases and J by 0 bases, and 15 bases separated the two germline ends. The CDR3 contains 16 residues. Germline loops: CDR1 SGHNT, CDR2 YYREEE (reference sequence). This CDR3 is CASSTRQASSTDTQYF. DNA for the CDR3: TGTGCCAGCAGCACCCGACAGGCCTCTAGCACAGATACGCAGTATTTT.

CDR3 nucleotides: TGTGCCAGCAGCCACAGGGCCACCGGGGAGCTGTTTTTT. Protein product: CASSHRATGELFF. This rearrangement joins TRBV3-1 (or the pseudogene TRBV3-2) to TRBJ2-2, with D perhaps matching TRBD1 (5 bases). Trimming cost V 3 bases and J 4 bases, with 6 bases left between them. The CDR3 is 13 amino acids. Germline V gene lookup returns CDR1 LGHDT and CDR2 YNNKEL (reference sequence).

The genes are TRBV27 and TRBJ1-2; TRBD1 might be the D (5 bases). V was cut by 0 bases and J by 4 bases, with 6 bases left in between. Germline V gives CDR1 MNHEY, CDR2 SMNVEV (reference sequence). The length of the CDR3 is 13 residues. The CDR3 nucleotides read TGTGCCAGCAGTTTATCGCAGGGCTATGGCTACACCTTC. Protein: CASSLSQGYGYTF.

The rearrangement joins TRBV5-6 to TRBJ2-7; TRBD1 matches at 8 bases. The V gene end was trimmed by 2 bases and the J gene end by 6 bases; junction bases not matched to a gene: 1. The CDR3 extends over 12 amino acids. Germline V gene lookup returns CDR1 SGHDT and CDR2 YYEEEE. The CDR3 DNA is TGTGCCAGCAGCTTCGGGACAGGCGAGCAGTACGTC. Protein product: CASSFGTGEQYV.

The DNA for the CDR3 is TGCGCCAGCAGCCAGACAGGCTCCCTCTATGGCTACACCTTC. Translation gives CASSQTGSLYGYTF. The gene calls are TRBV4-3 and TRBJ1-2, with D possibly matching TRBD1 (6 bases). The V end lost 3 bases, the J end lost 4 bases, and 12 bases lay between the germline ends. From germline, CDR1 is LGHNA and CDR2 YSLEER. CDR3 length: 14 amino acids.

This sequence joins TRBV5-1 and TRBJ2-2; tentative D call: TRBD1 (6 bases). This CDR3 spans 15 amino acids. Per the germline V gene, CDR1 is SGHRS and CDR2 is YFSETQ. The V end lost 4 bases, the J end lost 4 bases, and 14 bases lay between the germline ends. The CDR3 is CASSQGGRGTGELFF. DNA for the CDR3: TGCGCCAGCAGCCAAGGGGGACGGGGCACCGGGGAGCTGTTTTTT. Full variable domain (remainder filled in from reference TRBV5-1 and TRBJ2-2): KAGVTQTPRYLIKTRGQQVTLSCSPISGHRSVSWYQQTPGQGLQFLFEYFSETQRNKGNFPGRFSGRQFSNSRSEMNVSTLELGDSALYLCASSQGGRGTGELFFGEGSRLTVL.

The CDR3 region has the DNA TGTGCCAGCAGCCCCGTCTCTACCAGCACAGATACGCAGTATTTT. Its translation: CASSPVSTSTDTQYF. J is TRBJ2-3 and V is TRBV27; no reliable D call. Germline V gives CDR1 MNHEY, CDR2 SMNVEV (reference sequence). V lost 6 bases and J 0 bases, leaving 13 bases between the germline ends. The CDR3 runs to 15 residues.

Remarks on this clone: Additional DNA sequences in this sample encode the identical CDR3. The V gene is TRBV2, the J gene TRBJ2-7, with D unclear. CDR3 size: 11 residues. Germline V gene data show CDR1 as SNHLY and CDR2 as FYNNEI. The V and J ends lost 6 bases and 4 bases respectively, with 7 bases between them. CDR3 sequence: CASSVQYEQYF. In DNA, the CDR3 is TGTGCCAGCAGCGTTCAGTACGAGCAGTACTTC.

V and J are TRBV19 and TRBJ1-6; TRBD1 matches 8 bases. This CDR3 region has 18 residues. Germline CDR1 is LNHDA and CDR2 is SQIVND (reference sequence). V was pared by 4 bases and J by 9 bases, with 17 bases of the junction left unmatched. Written as DNA, the CDR3 is TGTGCCAGTAGTACCCCGGACAGGGATGGTGTGATAGGTTCACCCCTCCACTTT. As protein: CASSTPDRDGVIGSPLHF.

The gene calls are TRBV7-2 and TRBJ1-4; 7 nucleotides agree with TRBD1. The CDR3 has 13 amino acids. V gave up 6 bases and J gave up 7 bases; unmatched junction bases: 5. Germline V gene data show CDR1 as SGHTA and CDR2 as FQGNSA. The chain's CDR3 is CASSLRTGEKLFF. The CDR3 DNA reads as TGTGCCAGCAGTCTTCGGACAGGTGAAAAACTGTTTTTT.

The J gene is TRBJ1-1, the V gene TRBV4-2; perhaps TRBD1 as D (6 bases). This CDR3 comprises 17 residues. Trimming took off 2 bases at V and 1 base at J, with 17 bases between the two ends. The germline V gene encodes CDR1 LGHNA and CDR2 YNFKEQ. The CDR3 is CASSQPIYRDKNTEAFF. DNA for the CDR3: TGTGCCAGCAGCCAACCTATTTACCGGGACAAGAACACTGAAGCTTTCTTT.

The V gene is TRBV28, the J gene TRBJ1-5; 7 bases are a match to TRBD1. The CDR3 contains 14 residues. The germline CDR1 and CDR2 sequences are MDHEN and SYDVKM. V was pared by 3 bases and J by 6 bases, with 5 bases of the junction left unmatched. The CDR3, as DNA: TGTGCCAGCAGTTTGGGAGCAGGGGGTCAGCCCCAGCATTTT. This codes for CASSLGAGGQPQHF.

This clone was detected only a few times. The chain is built from TRBV6-2 or TRBV6-3 and TRBJ1-5, with TRBD1 as a possible D gene (5 bases). This CDR3 has 13 amino acids. Trimming left V 5 bases short and J 4 bases short, with 9 bases between. Germline V gene data show CDR1 as MNHEY and CDR2 as SVGEGT. This CDR3 reads CASSHAGNQPQHF. The CDR3 DNA reads TGTGCCAGCAGTCACGCAGGGAATCAGCCCCAGCATTTT.

This chain connects TRBV6-5 to TRBJ1-1; 7 bases match TRBD1. This CDR3 region has 14 residues. Per the germline V gene, CDR1 is MNHEY and CDR2 is SVGAGI. The V gene end was trimmed by 0 bases and the J gene end by 3 bases; junction bases not matched to a gene: 1. For the CDR3, the DNA is TGTGCCAGCAGTTACTCACAGGGGTACACTGAAGCTTTCTTT. Translation: CASSYSQGYTEAFF.

The genes are TRBV29-1 and TRBJ2-5; weak D call: TRBD2 (6 bases). Trimming removed 4 bases from V and 5 bases from J, with 14 bases in between. Germline V CDR1 and CDR2: SQVTM, ANQGSEA. The CDR3 loop spans 13 amino acids. Written as DNA, the CDR3 is TGCAGCGTTGCTGCGGGGTTCACGGAGACCCAGTACTTC. It specifies CSVAAGFTETQYF.

The chain has TRBV11-2 and TRBJ1-1; D uncertain. This CDR3 comprises 13 residues. Trimming shortened V by 0 bases and J by 9 bases, and 11 bases separated the two germline ends. Germline CDR1 SGHAT, CDR2 FQNNGV. The CDR3 loop is CASSLDRDNQAFF. The CDR3 coding sequence is TGTGCCAGCAGCTTAGATCGCGACAACCAAGCTTTCTTT.

The chain has TRBV27 and TRBJ2-2, with D tentatively TRBD1 (6 bases). This CDR3 region has 15 residues. V was clipped by 5 bases and J by 3 bases, with 13 bases between them. Germline V lookup: CDR1 MNHEY, CDR2 SMNVEV (reference sequence). The CDR3 reads CASSTIDRYTGELFF. CDR3 bases: TGTGCCAGCAGTACTATAGACAGGTACACCGGGGAGCTGTTTTTT.

The J gene is TRBJ1-2, the V gene TRBV18; tentatively, D is TRBD1 (5 bases). CDR1 is KGHSH and CDR2 is LQKENI in the germline V gene. Trimming took off 2 bases at V and 2 bases at J, with 18 bases between the two ends. This CDR3 is built from 17 residues. CDR3 loop: CASSPISQGGHNYGYTF. CDR3 coding DNA: TGTGCCAGCTCACCAATTAGCCAGGGAGGGCACAACTATGGCTACACCTTC.

In its sample, this clone was seen once. The chain is built from TRBV11-2 and TRBJ2-7; no clear D. This CDR3 region has 12 residues. Trimming cost V 3 bases and J 2 bases, with 5 bases left between them. CDR1 SGHAT and CDR2 FQNNGV come from the germline V gene. CDR3 sequence: CASSFRAYEQYV. CDR3 sequence (DNA): TGTGCCAGCAGCTTTAGAGCCTACGAGCAGTACGTC.